One sample yielded the 9 T cell receptor beta chains listed below, sequenced in a study of T cell repertoires in cytomegalovirus infection. No antigen has been assigned to these receptors. TCRdb redid the calling of the reads with MiXCR, one entry per CDR3 protein. The sample has around 81,000 distinct CDR3 sequences; roughly 37% are singletons. The material sequenced was CD8+ T cells from cultured PBMCs, taken from culture after CMV antigen stimulation. These receptors all stem from a human donor in good health (CMV status not recorded). Some clones in this sample may be carry-over from other donors' samples.

V and J are TRBV9 and TRBJ2-3; 10 bases are shared with TRBD1. Germline loops: CDR1 SGDLS, CDR2 YYNGEE. The CDR3 totals 15 residues. Trimming at V came to 3 bases and at J to 5 bases, leaving 6 bases not matched to a gene. CDR3 region: CASSEFGTGVDTQYF. The CDR3 region has the DNA TGTGCCAGCAGCGAGTTCGGGACAGGGGTAGATACGCAGTATTTT.

This clonotype appeared a few times. The CDR3 is CASSPGTSRRQETQYF. DNA for the CDR3: TGTGCCAGCAGTCCCGGGACCTCACGGAGACAAGAGACCCAGTACTTC. The V and J genes are TRBV27 and TRBJ2-5; either TRBD1 or TRBD2 may fit D (5 bases each). V lost 5 bases and J 2 bases, leaving 18 bases between the germline ends. The CDR3 runs to 16 residues. Germline CDR1 reads MNHEY; CDR2 reads SMNVEV (reference sequence).

This clonotype occurred a few times. This sequence joins TRBV4-1 and TRBJ2-7; D is uncertain. Germline V lookup: CDR1 MGHRA, CDR2 YSYEKL. The CDR3 covers 15 residues. The V and J ends lost 0 bases and 2 bases respectively, with 11 bases between them. CDR3: CASSQDIFPTYEQYF. CDR3 nucleotide sequence: TGCGCCAGCAGCCAAGATATATTCCCAACCTACGAGCAGTACTTC.

This clonotype has only a few counts. The chain links TRBV27 to TRBJ2-5, with 7 bases identical to TRBD2. Trimming cost V 0 bases and J 2 bases; bases outside gene matches: 3. Germline values: CDR1 MNHEY, CDR2 SMNVEV (reference sequence). This CDR3 is built from 15 residues. In DNA form, the CDR3 reads TGTGCCAGCAGTTTATCGCCGGGACTACAAGAGACCCAGTACTTC. It encodes CASSLSPGLQETQYF.

The chain recombines TRBV7-9 with TRBJ2-7; 10 bases fit TRBD1. There are 14 residues in the CDR3. The V segment lost 4 bases and the J segment 4 bases; nucleotides outside the gene matches: 4. Germline CDR1 SEHNR, CDR2 FQNEAQ (reference sequence). The CDR3 sequence is CASSSQDRGYEQYF. The DNA of the CDR3 is TGTGCCAGCAGCTCCCAGGACAGGGGGTACGAGCAGTACTTC.

In this sample, this clonotype turned up a few times. The chain is built from TRBV7-6 and TRBJ2-7; 7 nucleotides match TRBD1. The CDR3 contains 15 residues. CDR1 and CDR2 (germline): SGHVS, FNYEAQ. Trimming at V came to 1 base and at J to 3 bases, leaving 6 bases not matched to a gene. This CDR3 reads CASSLDPGGGYEQYF. In DNA form, the CDR3 reads TGTGCCAGCAGCTTAGATCCAGGGGGTGGCTACGAGCAGTACTTC. Combining the CDR3 with reference TRBV7-6 and TRBJ2-7 gives the whole variable domain GAGVSQSPRYKVTKRGQDVALRCDPISGHVSLYWYRQALGQGPEFLTYFNYEAQQDKSGLPNDRFSAERPEGSISTLTIQRTEQRDSAMYRCASSLDPGGGYEQYFGPGTRLTVT.

In its sample, this clonotype was seen a few times. The chain joins TRBV7-2 to TRBJ1-1; 8 nucleotides line up with TRBD1. J gave up 4 bases and V 1 base, and 2 bases lay outside the gene matches. Germline V gene sequence: CDR1 SGHTA, CDR2 FQGNSA. The CDR3 length is 14 residues. CDR3 DNA: TGTGCCAGCAGCTTAGACAGGGGGGGCACTGAAGCTTTCTTT. Its protein is CASSLDRGGTEAFF.

In this sample, this clonotype turned up a few times. V is TRBV28 and J is TRBJ1-5, with TRBD1 matching over 7 bases. V was clipped by 3 bases and J by 3 bases; unmatched bases: 8. CDR1 and CDR2 (germline): MDHEN, SYDVKM. This CDR3 comprises 16 residues. DNA for the CDR3: TGTGCCAGCAGTTTTAATGACAGGGATCCCAATCAGCCCCAGCATTTT. Translated: CASSFNDRDPNQPQHF.

The count of this clonotype is one. This chain connects TRBV4-1 to TRBJ2-2, with 8 bases lining up with TRBD2. Trimming took 0 bases from V and 7 from J; bases not matched to a gene: 7. The CDR3 spans 16 residues. Germline loops: CDR1 MGHRA, CDR2 YSYEKL. CDR3: CASSQELAVSYGELFF. The CDR3 nucleotides read TGCGCCAGCAGCCAAGAACTAGCGGTCTCATACGGGGAGCTGTTTTTT.